This record looks at one T cell receptor (beta chain) sequence and its context. This sample is part of a study of blood T cell repertoires in COVID-19. The table came from immunoSEQ multiplex PCR; TCRdb's copy has only in-frame clones and leaves some out. The sample consists of 70,000 to 90,000 clones, around 87% of them appearing once. V trimming: 1 base; J trimming: 4 bases; junction bases outside the gene matches: 4. Germline V lookup: CDR1 SNHLY, CDR2 FYNNEI. This CDR3 has 14 residues. The chain carries TRBV2 and TRBJ2-7, with 7 bases identical to TRBD2. The sequenced sample was peripheral blood. The TCR sequence derives from an elderly man with active or convalescent COVID-19. DNA of the CDR3: TGTGCCAGCAGTGAAGGACTAGCAGAGTACGAGCAGTACGTC. The encoded protein is CASSEGLAEYEQYV.